The sequence of this TCR beta chain was determined in a study of high-grade serous ovarian cancer treatment subgroups. Findings and caveats of the study: Different patients shared almost no repertoire; same-patient tumors shared about 0.11 to 0.79. CDR1 and CDR2 were left unanalyzed; analyses focused on CDR3.

V dropped 0 bases and J dropped 10; count of bases not matched to a gene: 5. Looked up from germline, CDR1 is SGHRS and CDR2 is YFSETQ. The CDR3 length is 15 residues. Tumor samples were taken before definitive surgery or chemotherapy. Comments on this clone: The antigen remains unidentified.

TCRdb keeps only in-frame clones here, not all; method: immunoSEQ multiplex PCR. The sample contains 2,000 to 2,500 clones, roughly 70% of which appear only once. This TCR was sampled from a human donor with high-grade serous ovarian cancer. Sequencing was done on a sample of tumor tissue. The chain carries TRBV5-1 and TRBJ1-6; 9 bases agree with TRBD1. In DNA form, the CDR3 reads TGCGCCAGCAGCTTGGGGACAGGGGTTCGATCACCCCTCCACTTT. This gives the protein CASSLGTGVRSPLHF.